This TCR beta chain was identified in a study of metastatic and nonmetastatic thyroid tumors. Across the whole study: Samples came from malignant and benign thyroid patients, and repertoires were compared across blood and tumor or nodule tissue.

Regarding the study as a whole: The reported finding was significantly higher TCR beta diversity in malignant thyroid tumors relative to benign nodules, in blood and tumor.

This clone was detected only a few times. Its specificity is unknown. Thyroid surgery took place with no prior treatment in any patient. Between the trimmed V and J ends, which lost 2 bases and 5 bases, there was a span of 9 bases. The CDR3 spans 13 residues. Germline assignment: CDR1 SEHNR and CDR2 FQNEAQ (reference sequence). TCRdb redid the clone calls on the PCR reads using MiXCR. The profile shows about 8,700 clones, 26% of them singletons. The chain links TRBV7-9 to TRBJ2-5; D remains ambiguous. Sequenced: adjacent normal tissue. The receptor was isolated from a female donor with papillary thyroid cancer or a benign thyroid nodule (not recorded which). Some clones in this sample may be carry-over from other donors' samples. CDR3 DNA: TGTGCCAGCAGCTTACCGGGTATGGAGACCCAGTACTTC. It is translated as CASSLPGMETQYF.